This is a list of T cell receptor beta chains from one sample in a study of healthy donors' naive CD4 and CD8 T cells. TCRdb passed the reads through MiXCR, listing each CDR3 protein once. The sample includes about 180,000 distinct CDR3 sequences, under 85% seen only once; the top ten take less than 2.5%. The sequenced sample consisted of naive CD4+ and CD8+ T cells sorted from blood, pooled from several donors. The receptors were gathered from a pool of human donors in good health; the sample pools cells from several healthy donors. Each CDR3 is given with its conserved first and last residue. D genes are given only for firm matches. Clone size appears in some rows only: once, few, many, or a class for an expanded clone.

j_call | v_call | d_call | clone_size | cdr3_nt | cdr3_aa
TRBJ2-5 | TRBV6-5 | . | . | TGTGCCAGCAGGACCTTCCCGTCGCGGGAAGAGACCCAGTACTTC | CASRTFPSREETQYF
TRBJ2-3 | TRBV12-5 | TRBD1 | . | TGTGCTAGTGCCGTGACAGGGGGCATCACAGATACGCAGTATTTT | CASAVTGGITDTQYF
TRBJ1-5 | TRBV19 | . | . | TGTGCCAGTAGTTGGGTCACTAATCAGCCCCAGCATTTT | CASSWVTNQPQHF
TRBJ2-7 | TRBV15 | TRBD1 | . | TGTGCCACCAGCAGAGCCAGGGACAGGGACTACGAGCAGTACTTC | CATSRARDRDYEQYF
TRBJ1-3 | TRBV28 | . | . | TGTGCCAGCAGTCAAGTCGCGTGGTCTGGAAACACCATATATTTT | CASSQVAWSGNTIYF
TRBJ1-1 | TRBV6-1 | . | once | TGTGCCAGCAGTGAAGCGAATAGGTGGACTGAAGCTTTCTTT | CASSEANRWTEAFF
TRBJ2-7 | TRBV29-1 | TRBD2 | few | TGCAGCGTTGTGGGACTAGCGGGACCCTACGAGCAGTACTTC | CSVVGLAGPYEQYF
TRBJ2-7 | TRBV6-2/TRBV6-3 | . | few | TGTGCCAGCAGTCCGGGTCGGACCTACGAGCAGTACTTC | CASSPGRTYEQYF
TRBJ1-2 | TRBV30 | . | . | TGTGCCTGGAGTGCCGCGGGTTGGTCTGGCTACACCTTC | CAWSAAGWSGYTF
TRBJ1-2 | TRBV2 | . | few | TGTGCCAGCAGTGATAGGGGCGACTATGGCTACACCTTC | CASSDRGDYGYTF
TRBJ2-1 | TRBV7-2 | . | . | TGTGCCAACAGCCCACCGGGACTCCACTACAATGAGCAGTTCTTC | CANSPPGLHYNEQFF
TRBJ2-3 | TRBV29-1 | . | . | TGCAGCGTTCTAGAGGGCACAGATACGCAGTATTTT | CSVLEGTDTQYF
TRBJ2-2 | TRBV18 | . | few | TGTGCCAGCTCACCAATAGCGAACACCGGGGAGCTGTTTTTT | CASSPIANTGELFF
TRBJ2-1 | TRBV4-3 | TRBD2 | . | TGCGCCAGCAGCCAAGACTCTTGGACTAGCGGGAGTCCTTACAATGAGCAGTTCTTC | CASSQDSWTSGSPYNEQFF
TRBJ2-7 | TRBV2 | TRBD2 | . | TGTGCCAGCAGCTTAGTGGGTAGCGGGAGACGCGAGCAGTACTTC | CASSLVGSGRREQYF
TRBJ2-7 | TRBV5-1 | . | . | TGCGCCAGCAGCGAGACCCCGGGACCTTCCTACGAGCAGTACTTC | CASSETPGPSYEQYF
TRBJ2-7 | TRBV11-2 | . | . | TGTGCCAGCAGCTTAGAGGTTTCGCCCGAGCAGTACTTC | CASSLEVSPEQYF
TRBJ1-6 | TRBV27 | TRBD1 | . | TGTGCCAGCAGTTCCCAGGGGGCATCCTATAATTCACCCCTCCACTTT | CASSSQGASYNSPLHF
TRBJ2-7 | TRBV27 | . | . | TGTGCCAGCAGTTTATCGGCAGGGTCCTACGAGCAGTACTTC | CASSLSAGSYEQYF
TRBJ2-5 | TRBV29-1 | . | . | TGCAGCGTAAGAGGGCGGGAAGAGACCCAGTACTTC | CSVRGREETQYF
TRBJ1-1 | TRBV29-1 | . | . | TGCAGCGTCTTGGACCGAACGAACACTGAAGCTTTCTTT | CSVLDRTNTEAFF
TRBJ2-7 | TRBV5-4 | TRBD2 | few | TGTGCCAGCAGCTTCGGGACTAGCGGTAGCGAGCAGTACTTC | CASSFGTSGSEQYF
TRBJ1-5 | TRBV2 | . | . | TGTGCCAGCAGTGAAATACCTAGCAATCAGCCCCAGCATTTT | CASSEIPSNQPQHF
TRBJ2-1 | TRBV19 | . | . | TGTGCCAGTAGTACAGGCCTCTACAATGAGCAGTTCTTC | CASSTGLYNEQFF
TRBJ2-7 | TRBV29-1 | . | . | TGCAGCGCCTCCCGGGACGGCACCTACGAGCAGTACTTC | CSASRDGTYEQYF
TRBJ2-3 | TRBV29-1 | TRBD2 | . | TGCAGCGTGAACGGACTAGCGGGAAACACAGATACGCAGTATTTT | CSVNGLAGNTDTQYF
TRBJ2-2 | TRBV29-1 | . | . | TGCAGCGTTGGACAGGCGAACACCGGGGAGCTGTTTTTT | CSVGQANTGELFF
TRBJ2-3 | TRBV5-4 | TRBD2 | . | TGTGCCAGCAGCCAACTAGCGGGGGCAGATACGCAGTATTTT | CASSQLAGADTQYF
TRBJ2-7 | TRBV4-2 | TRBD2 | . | TGTGCCAGCAGCCGTCTCAGCGGGAGGAGCTCCTACGAGCAGTACTTC | CASSRLSGRSSYEQYF
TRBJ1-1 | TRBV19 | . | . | TGTGCCAGTAGTCCTTACTGGACAGACGATCACACTGAAGCTTTCTTT | CASSPYWTDDHTEAFF